Sequencing of this T cell receptor (beta chain) was carried out in a study of identical twins. A word on this clonotype: Antigen specificity is unknown.

Germline CDR1 SGHTA, CDR2 FQGNSA. The CDR3 sequence is 20 residues long. Trimming removed 5 bases from V and 0 bases from J; junction bases left unmatched: 20. Study-wide results and limits: Out-of-frame alpha sequences common to twins were enriched for low generation probability. Where beta out-of-frame sequences were concerned, excess twin sharing was weaker.

After template switching added a universal primer site, the resulting cDNA carried unique molecular identifiers. TCRdb recomputed calls from the 5' RACE reads with MiXCR, one row per CDR3 protein. In the table there are 1.5 million to 2 million distinct CDR3 sequences, 32% of which are singletons. The TCR sequence derives from a newborn girl in good health. The chain joins TRBV7-2 to TRBJ1-1; 8 bases line up with TRBD1. The sample consisted of cord blood. CDR3 protein: CASSRGRFGRGQYLNTEAFF. DNA for the CDR3: TGTGCCAGCAGCCGGGGGAGATTCGGCAGGGGGCAATATTTGAACACTGAAGCTTTCTTT.